The present T cell receptor beta chain was sequenced within a study of shared clonotypes between healthy human individuals. It was at deep level that the assay was run. Generated by immunoSEQ multiplex PCR, the TCRdb table keeps only in-frame clones and is missing some. The data hold about 700,000 clones, with about 92% observed a single time. Naive-designated CD8 cells lacked CD45RO, were positively enriched for CCR7, and omitted terminally differentiated effector memory CD45RA+ cells. Findings and caveats of the study: Clonotypes not shared had lower generation probabilities than those common to all four donors.

To note about this clone: Its antigen is not identified.

V lost 0 bases and J lost 5, with 17 bases in between. This CDR3 region has 17 residues. Germline V gene lookup returns CDR1 MNHNS and CDR2 SASEGT. This TCR was sampled from a man aged 25 to 40 in good health. The V and J genes are TRBV6-1 and TRBJ2-1, with D possibly matching TRBD2 (7 bases). The specimen was naive CD8+ T cells sorted from blood. The CDR3 DNA follows: TGTGCCAGCAGTGAAGCACTGGCGGGGGCGGGCGACAATGAGCAGTTCTTC. As protein: CASSEALAGAGDNEQFF.